This T cell receptor beta chain was sequenced in a study of cytomegalovirus exposure and HLA in healthy donors. In germline, CDR1 is ENHRY, CDR2 SYGVKD. The CDR3 is 13 amino acids. The PCR used 60 Vbeta and 13 Jbeta primers. Using immunoSEQ multiplex PCR, the repertoire was profiled, and TCRdb retains in-frame clones only, with some absent. The data show about 190,000 clones, more than 65% seen once. The rearrangement joins TRBV10-3 to TRBJ2-5; 7 bases fit TRBD1. The closer fit of TRBJ2-7 to the DNA end suggests the J call may be wrong. The clonotype originates from a woman aged 30 to 39 in good health and CMV-seropositive. Source material: PBMCs. Here the CDR3 reads CASQRGLEYEQYF. The CDR3 DNA reads as TGTGCCTCTCAGAGGGGGCTAGAATACGAGCAGTACTTC.